This T cell receptor (beta chain) appears in the sequencing data of a study of CD8+ T cells in alopecia areata. Once RNA had been extracted, it was reverse transcribed into cDNA to act as the sequencing template. The data were produced by immunoSEQ multiplex PCR, yet TCRdb's version contains in-frame clones alone and is incomplete. Counted here are about 200,000 clones, 50% to 70% occurring once; the ten biggest clones make up 1.3%. This sample's treatment: oral pan-JAK inhibitor, 5-10 mg twice daily. Germline lookup yields CDR1 SGHRS and CDR2 YFSETQ. Trimming left V 0 bases short and J 1 base short, with 10 bases between. This CDR3 comprises 15 residues.

J is TRBJ1-1 and V is TRBV5-1; D is undetermined. The sequence derives from a human donor with alopecia areata. Specimen: CD4+ T cells sorted from blood, collected between weeks 49 and 50, from a patient treated with tofacitinib. The CDR3 spells CASSLVGVANTEAFF. In DNA, the CDR3 is TGCGCCAGCAGCTTGGTTGGGGTAGCGAACACTGAAGCTTTCTTT. Together with reference TRBV5-1 and TRBJ1-1, the CDR3 gives the full variable domain: KAGVTQTPRYLIKTRGQQVTLSCSPISGHRSVSWYQQTPGQGLQFLFEYFSETQRNKGNFPGRFSGRQFSNSRSEMNVSTLELGDSALYLCASSLVGVANTEAFFGQGTRLTVV.